These 17 T cell receptor beta chains originate from one sample sequenced in a study of cytotoxic CD8 clonotypes in ibrutinib-treated CLL. TCRdb's table, derived via immunoSEQ multiplex PCR, lists solely in-frame clones and lacks some. The data contain approximately 200,000 clones, around 72% of them seen just once; the ten biggest clones take up around 15%. Sequences were derived from PBMCs, sampled after 24 months of ibrutinib treatment. These receptor sequences come from a human donor with chronic lymphocytic leukemia.

The DNA of the CDR3 is TGCAGCGGTGGTTGGGTGGCAGATACGCAGTATTTT. Protein product: CSGGWVADTQYF. The V call is TRBV29-1, the J call TRBJ2-3; D is undetermined. The germline gives CDR1 SQVTM, CDR2 ANQGSEA. Trimming removed 7 bases from V and 4 bases from J, with 12 bases in between. The CDR3 runs 12 residues.

The chain recombines TRBV7-2 with TRBJ2-7; possible D gene TRBD2, 6 bases. Germline assignment: CDR1 SGHTA and CDR2 FQGNSA. The CDR3 consists of 14 residues. V shed 3 bases and J shed 2 bases, with 11 bases lying between them. As DNA, the CDR3 is TGTGCCAGCAGCTTTGCGGGACTGGCCTACGAGCAGTACTTC. It translates to CASSFAGLAYEQYF.

The V gene is TRBV4-1, the J gene TRBJ2-1, with D hard to call. The V and J ends lost 6 bases and 5 bases respectively, with 11 bases between them. CDR3 length: 13 amino acids. Germline values: CDR1 MGHRA, CDR2 YSYEKL. CDR3 sequence reads: CASREIGNNEQFF. DNA for the CDR3: TGCGCCAGCAGGGAAATAGGAAACAATGAGCAGTTCTTC.

The V and J genes are TRBV5-1 and TRBJ2-7; 8 bases align to TRBD1. Germline CDR1 is SGHRS and CDR2 is YFSETQ. Trimming removed 8 bases from V and 6 bases from J; junction bases left unmatched: 10. The CDR3 is 13 residues long. The CDR3 DNA follows: TGCGCCAGTAAAAATGCAGGGGGCGGCGAGCAGTACTTC. Its protein product is CASKNAGGGEQYF.

This clone was seen more than once but under ten times. The chain has TRBV4-1 and TRBJ1-2; D not resolved. V shed 1 base and J shed 4 bases, with 10 bases lying between them. CDR1 and CDR2 from the germline V gene are MGHRA and YSYEKL. This CDR3 is built from 14 residues. Here the CDR3 DNA reads TGCGCCAGCAGCCAAGGGACCGGAGCCTATGGCTACACCTTC. It translates to CASSQGTGAYGYTF.

The chain combines TRBV4-3 with TRBJ1-2; D gene ambiguous. Germline V gene lookup returns CDR1 LGHNA and CDR2 YSLEER. Trimming left V 0 bases short and J 0 bases short, with 11 bases between. This CDR3 has 16 amino acids. In DNA, the CDR3 is TGCGCCAGCAGCCAAGAGGCTAACTGGGCTAACTATGGCTACACCTTC. Protein: CASSQEANWANYGYTF.

The V call is TRBV6-6, the J call TRBJ2-2; D is unclear. The germline gives CDR1 MNHNY, CDR2 SVGAGI (reference sequence). V lost 6 bases and J 6 bases, leaving 14 bases between the germline ends. The CDR3 spans 14 residues. The CDR3 protein is CASRDQRTAGELFF. CDR3 bases: TGTGCCAGCAGAGATCAGAGAACGGCCGGGGAGCTGTTTTTT.

This clone occurred a few times. J is TRBJ1-1 and V is TRBV28; no definite D call. Germline lookup yields CDR1 MDHEN and CDR2 SYDVKM. The CDR3 contains 12 residues. The V end lost 1 base, the J end lost 8 bases, and 8 bases lay between the germline ends. In DNA form, the CDR3 reads TGTGCCAGCAGTTTATTCGGGTCCGAAGCTTTCTTT. It codes for CASSLFGSEAFF.

To note about this clone: Other DNA sequences in the sample encode the same CDR3. The chain's CDR3 is CASSFSGYGYTF. The CDR3 DNA reads as TGTGCCAGCAGTTTTTCAGGCTATGGCTACACCTTC. The chain carries TRBV28 and TRBJ1-2; D unresolved. The CDR3 runs to 12 residues. Trimming left V 3 bases short and J 4 bases short, with 6 bases between. In germline, CDR1 is MDHEN, CDR2 SYDVKM.

The CDR3 DNA reads as TGTGCCTGGAAGAAGGAGTTTACGGATGGCTACACCTTC. Protein sequence: CAWKKEFTDGYTF. The rearrangement links TRBV30 to TRBJ1-2, with D unresolved. The V end lost 4 bases, the J end lost 6 bases, and 15 bases lay between the germline ends. Germline loops: CDR1 GTSNPN, CDR2 SVGIG (reference sequence). The CDR3 extends over 13 amino acids.

The chain carries TRBV4-2 and TRBJ1-2; D gene ambiguous. The CDR3 sequence is 12 residues long. Looked up from germline, CDR1 is LGHNA and CDR2 is YNFKEQ. With 3 bases removed from V and 3 bases from J, the gap between germline ends came to 5 bases. The CDR3 DNA follows: TGTGCCAGCAGCCACCAGGACTATGGCTACACCTTC. Amino acids: CASSHQDYGYTF.

The J gene is TRBJ2-7, the V gene TRBV15; 8 bases line up with TRBD1. From germline, CDR1 is LNHNV and CDR2 YYDKDF (reference sequence). The CDR3 has 16 residues. V shed 5 bases, J shed 0 bases, and the junction held 9 bases outside the gene matches. The CDR3 nucleotides read TGTGCCACCAGCCCGCGGACAGGGCTGAGCTCCTACGAGCAGTACTTC. Protein sequence: CATSPRTGLSSYEQYF. Filled out from reference TRBV15 and TRBJ2-7, the complete variable domain reads DAMVIQNPRYQVTQFGKPVTLSCSQTLNHNVMYWYQQKSSQAPKLLFHYYDKDFNNEADTPDNFQSRRPNTSFCFLDIRSPGLGDTAMYLCATSPRTGLSSYEQYFGPGTRLTVT.

This chain uses TRBV7-2 with TRBJ2-7, with TRBD1 as a possible D gene (5 bases). CDR3 size: 14 residues. Per germline, CDR1 SGHTA and CDR2 FQGNSA. V dropped 5 bases and J dropped 4 bases, with 15 bases sitting between them. CDR3 coding DNA: TGTGCCAGCAGCCTAAATCAGGGCCTATACGAGCAGTACTTC. It encodes CASSLNQGLYEQYF.

V is TRBV9 and J is TRBJ1-4; D is unclear. The CDR3 spans 16 residues. Germline values: CDR1 SGDLS, CDR2 YYNGEE. Trimming cost V 0 bases and J 0 bases, with 9 bases left between them. The DNA for the CDR3 is TGTGCCAGCAGCGTAGGGGGATATGCAACTAATGAAAAACTGTTTTTT. Its translation is CASSVGGYATNEKLFF.

The genes are TRBV4-1 and TRBJ1-2, with a tentative D call TRBD1 (6 bases). This CDR3 has 15 amino acids. CDR1 and CDR2 (germline): MGHRA, YSYEKL. V lost 3 bases and J 8 bases, leaving 19 bases between the germline ends. The CDR3 DNA reads TGCGCCAGCAGCCAGACTTTGAGGGGGTTGGGCGGCTACACCTTC. Its protein product is CASSQTLRGLGGYTF.

The chain carries TRBV18 and TRBJ1-1; D gene uncertain. Per germline, CDR1 KGHSH and CDR2 LQKENI. CDR3 size: 12 residues. The V gene lost 3 bases and the J gene lost 3 bases, with 5 bases spanning the gap. CDR3 nucleotides: TGTGCCAGCTCACCCGGTGACACTGAAGCTTTCTTT. Its protein product is CASSPGDTEAFF. The full variable domain, with the rest looked up from reference TRBV18 and TRBJ1-1, is NAGVMQNPRHLVRRRGQEARLRCSPMKGHSHVYWYRQLPEEGLKFMVYLQKENIIDESGMPKERFSAEFPKEGPSILRIQQVVRGDSAAYFCASSPGDTEAFFGQGTRLTVV.

With respect to this clone: Distinct nucleotide sequences in the sample also encode this CDR3. The chain links TRBV18 to TRBJ2-7, with no clear D. The V gene's germline CDR1 is KGHSH and CDR2 LQKENI. Trimming stripped 1 base from V and 0 bases from J, with 7 bases between. CDR3 size: 14 residues. This CDR3 reads CASSPRTDSYEQYF. In nucleotides, the CDR3 is TGTGCCAGCTCACCACGGACGGACTCCTACGAGCAGTACTTC. The full variable domain, rest sourced from reference TRBV18 and TRBJ2-7, is NAGVMQNPRHLVRRRGQEARLRCSPMKGHSHVYWYRQLPEEGLKFMVYLQKENIIDESGMPKERFSAEFPKEGPSILRIQQVVRGDSAAYFCASSPRTDSYEQYFGPGTRLTVT.